This T cell receptor beta chain appears in the sequencing data of a study of CD8+ T cells in alopecia areata. Study findings and constraints: Alphabeta T cells residing in normal skin are also sequenced in scalp samples. Mice showed TCR sharing more clearly than patients did, possibly owing to HLA. Affected lesional scalp, above all in alopecia totalis/universalis, was more clonal than normal scalp.

cDNA reverse transcribed from extracted RNA served as the sequencing template. Libraries were prepared by immunoSEQ multiplex PCR; TCRdb keeps only in-frame clonotypes and omits some of them. The data show 150,000 to 200,000 clones, with roughly 60% seen just once and approximately 1% held by the top ten. With respect to this clone: Antigen unknown.

The sample's treatment: oral pan-JAK inhibitor, 5-10 mg twice daily. Peripheral blood and lesional scalp punch biopsies came from alopecia areata patients. The germline V gene encodes CDR1 MNHNS and CDR2 SASEGT. The V and J ends lost 5 bases and 4 bases respectively, with 14 bases between them. The CDR3 has 15 residues. Sequenced material: CD4+ T cells sorted from blood, taken at week 24, from a patient treated with tofacitinib. The J gene is TRBJ2-2, the V gene TRBV6-1; tentative D call: TRBD2 (5 bases). The origin of this receptor is a human donor with alopecia areata. CDR3 sequence: CASSSRVEGTGELFF. The CDR3 DNA follows: TGTGCCAGCAGTTCGCGGGTGGAAGGCACCGGGGAGCTGTTTTTT.